The T cell receptor beta chain described here comes from a study of blood T cell repertoires in COVID-19. Overall study context: Donors in the United States, Italy and Spain gave samples during acute or convalescent COVID-19. Sample material is recorded as cDNA or gDNA derived from T cells, B-cell-depleted T cells, or PBMCs.

CDR3 size: 13 residues. Germline loops: CDR1 SGHRS, CDR2 YFSETQ. V lost 4 bases to trimming and J lost 8 bases, with 15 bases between them. Original data processing: The assay estimated nucleated cells by amplifying reference gene primers. Produced via immunoSEQ multiplex PCR; TCRdb's table is partial and in-frame only. V and J calls and clone size are given by that table; D and trimming were obtained from the DNA. This sample has about 280,000 clones, with around 90% found just once. What was sequenced was peripheral blood. The chain employs TRBV5-1 and TRBJ1-2; D may be TRBD1 (5 bases). This TCR was recovered from a man between 18 and 35 years old with active or convalescent COVID-19. This CDR3 is CASSPSGLGGYTF. The DNA for the CDR3 is TGCGCCAGCAGCCCTTCAGGGCTCGGGGGCTACACCTTC.